This T cell receptor (beta chain) appears in the sequencing data of a study of tumor and adjacent non-tumor tissue in lung cancer. As for the study in general: The cohort had approximately 13 adenocarcinoma, a couple of squamous cell and 1 small cell patients. Patients were aged roughly 30 to 76, about 10 men and roughly five women, stage I to III. Findings and caveats of the study: Tumor tissue had significantly higher TCR diversity than normal lung. Shorter survival was associated with higher TCR diversity in tumors.

Three rounds of nested PCR, following a modified ARM-PCR protocol, produced the TCRbeta library. TCRdb itself ran the multiplex PCR reads through MiXCR, one entry per CDR3 protein. The repertoire holds approximately 100,000 distinct CDR3 sequences, over 55% seen once, with over 15% in the top ten. This clonotype was recorded many times. The antigen is not known. RNA was extracted from bulk tissue without any cell sorting. Distant lung tissue was collected more than 3 cm away from the tumor edge. Sequenced material: distant non-tumor lung tissue. The sequence came from a man between 60 and 75 years old with non-small cell lung cancer.

CDR3 sequence: CASSYADRGSQPQHF. For the CDR3, the DNA is TGTGCCAGCAGTTACGCCGACAGGGGAAGCCAGCCCCAGCATTTT. The chain carries TRBV6-6 and TRBJ1-5; 8 nucleotides line up with TRBD1. J was trimmed by 7 bases and V by 2 bases; bases with no gene match: 7. Germline V gene lookup returns CDR1 MNHNY and CDR2 SVGAGI (reference sequence). The CDR3 is 15 residues long.